One and the same sample provided the 25 T cell receptor beta chains below, sequenced in a study of blood T cell repertoires in COVID-19. Produced via immunoSEQ multiplex PCR; TCRdb's table is partial and in-frame only. This table holds about 300,000 clones, 80% to 95% found once. Sequencing was carried out using PBMCs or T cells enriched from blood (not recorded which). Receptors originate from a woman in her twenties or thirties who had recovered from COVID-19.

This clone has just one count. This chain uses TRBV27 with TRBJ2-7; weak D call: TRBD1 (5 bases). V lost 3 bases, J lost 3 bases, and 12 bases lay in between. This CDR3 has 14 amino acids. Per the germline V gene, CDR1 is MNHEY and CDR2 is SMNVEV (reference sequence). This CDR3 reads CASSFRQTDYEQYF. The CDR3 nucleotides are TGTGCCAGCAGTTTCCGACAGACTGACTACGAGCAGTACTTC.

The chain uses TRBV7-9 and TRBJ2-7; a possible D gene is TRBD1 (6 bases). Trimming removed 4 bases from V and 2 bases from J, with 15 bases in between. CDR3 length: 15 residues. Germline CDR1 reads SEHNR; CDR2 reads FQNEAQ (reference sequence). The CDR3 spells CASSSTGREPYEQYF. CDR3 nucleotides: TGTGCCAGCAGCTCCACAGGGCGAGAGCCCTACGAGCAGTACTTC.

The chain links TRBV14 to TRBJ1-2; 11 nucleotides agree with TRBD1. The ends lost 3 bases at V and 7 bases at J; junction bases unmatched: 10. CDR1 is SGHDN and CDR2 is FVKESK in the germline V gene. The CDR3 loop spans 16 amino acids. CDR3: CASSHFTGQGVSGYTF. CDR3 in DNA: TGTGCCAGCAGCCATTTCACGGGACAGGGGGTTAGTGGCTACACCTTC. The full variable domain, rest sourced from reference TRBV14 and TRBJ1-2, is EAGVTQFPSHSVIEKGQTVTLRCDPISGHDNLYWYRRVMGKEIKFLLHFVKESKQDESGMPNNRFLAERTGGTYSTLKVQPAELEDSGVYFCASSHFTGQGVSGYTFGSGTRLTVV.

This sequence joins TRBV28 and TRBJ1-2; TRBD1 aligns across 7 bases. With V trimmed by 4 bases and J by 6 bases, 8 bases remained unmatched. This CDR3 contains 14 residues. In germline, CDR1 is MDHEN, CDR2 SYDVKM. CDR3 nucleotides: TGTGCCAGCAGTTACTCCGACAGGGTTGATGGCTACACCTTC. Translating gives CASSYSDRVDGYTF.

V and J are TRBV3-1 (or the pseudogene TRBV3-2) and TRBJ1-1; 9 positions match TRBD1. CDR3 length: 16 residues. V gave up 4 bases and J gave up 1 base; unmatched junction bases: 7. Germline V gene data show CDR1 as LGHDT and CDR2 as YNNKEL (reference sequence). CDR3 region: CASSRDRESGNTEAFF. DNA for the CDR3: TGTGCCAGCAGCCGGGACAGGGAGAGTGGGAACACTGAAGCTTTCTTT.

This clone was observed once. The chain links TRBV7-6 to TRBJ2-2, with TRBD2 matching over 13 bases. The CDR3 loop spans 19 amino acids. V was clipped by 5 bases and J by 4 bases; unmatched bases: 13. Germline CDR1 reads SGHVS; CDR2 reads FNYEAQ. CDR3: CASSLYLLAGGPGTGELFF. Here the CDR3 DNA reads TGTGCCAGCAGCCTTTATTTACTAGCGGGAGGGCCGGGCACCGGGGAGCTGTTTTTT. Filled out from reference TRBV7-6 and TRBJ2-2, the complete variable domain reads GAGVSQSPRYKVTKRGQDVALRCDPISGHVSLYWYRQALGQGPEFLTYFNYEAQQDKSGLPNDRFSAERPEGSISTLTIQRTEQRDSAMYRCASSLYLLAGGPGTGELFFGEGSRLTVL.

V is TRBV6-5 and J is TRBJ1-1; D may be TRBD1 (5 bases). The CDR3 length is 13 residues. Per germline, CDR1 MNHEY and CDR2 SVGAGI. V was trimmed by 9 bases and J by 1 base, leaving 12 bases between them. CDR3 sequence reads: CARCGHSNTEAFF. The CDR3 bases are TGTGCCAGATGCGGACACTCGAACACTGAAGCTTTCTTT.

This chain joins TRBV9 and TRBJ1-2; no clear D. In germline, CDR1 is SGDLS, CDR2 YYNGEE. The CDR3 is 15 residues long. V lost 5 bases and J lost 0, with 14 bases in between. The chain's CDR3 is CASSSEANPNYGYTF. The DNA of the CDR3 is TGTGCCAGCAGTTCGGAGGCAAACCCTAACTATGGCTACACCTTC. The entire variable domain, with the rest obtained from reference TRBV9 and TRBJ1-2, is as follows: DSGVTQTPKHLITATGQRVTLRCSPRSGDLSVYWYQQSLDQGLQFLIQYYNGEERAKGNILERFSAQQFPDLHSELNLSSLELGDSALYFCASSSEANPNYGYTFGSGTRLTVV.

This chain links TRBV19 with TRBJ2-1; the match to TRBD2 covers 7 bases. The length of the CDR3 is 14 residues. Unmatched junction bases numbered 9, after V lost 4 bases and J lost 9 bases. Germline loops: CDR1 LNHDA, CDR2 SQIVND (reference sequence). This CDR3 reads CASSTLAERSEQFF. The CDR3 nucleotides read TGTGCCAGTAGTACCCTAGCGGAGCGTAGTGAGCAGTTCTTC. Supplemented by reference TRBV19 and TRBJ2-1, the full variable domain reads DGGITQSPKYLFRKEGQNVTLSCEQNLNHDAMYWYRQDPGQGLRLIYYSQIVNDFQKGDIAEGYSVSREKKESFPLTVTSAQKNPTAFYLCASSTLAERSEQFFGPGTRLTVL.

The rearrangement joins TRBV25-1 to TRBJ2-7; no clear D. CDR1 is MGHDK, CDR2 SYGVNS, per germline. V lost 2 bases and J 3 bases, leaving 2 bases between the germline ends. CDR3 length: 11 amino acids. The CDR3 is CASSEHYEQYF. For the CDR3, the DNA is TGTGCCAGCAGTGAACACTACGAGCAGTACTTC.

The chain employs TRBV7-6 and TRBJ2-5; 7 bases are a match to TRBD1. Trimming took 5 bases from V and 1 from J; bases not matched to a gene: 7. CDR1 is SGHVS, CDR2 FNYEAQ, per germline. This CDR3 is 15 amino acids long. The CDR3, as DNA: TGTGCCAGCAGCACCTACGACAGGGTCCAAGAGACCCAGTACTTC. Amino acid sequence: CASSTYDRVQETQYF.

V and J are TRBV7-2 and TRBJ2-7; a possible D gene is TRBD1 (6 bases). This CDR3 spans 14 amino acids. The V end was cut by 4 bases, the J end by 4 bases, with 14 bases between. The V gene's germline CDR1 is SGHTA and CDR2 FQGNSA. The CDR3 nucleotides are TGTGCCAGCAGCTCTCAGGGCCAGGGGTACGAGCAGTACTTC. Encoded protein: CASSSQGQGYEQYF. Filled out from reference TRBV7-2 and TRBJ2-7, the complete variable domain reads GAGVSQSPSNKVTEKGKDVELRCDPISGHTALYWYRQSLGQGLEFLIYFQGNSAPDKSGLPSDRFSAERTGGSVSTLTIQRTQQEDSAVYLCASSSQGQGYEQYFGPGTRLTVT.

The rearrangement links TRBV28 to TRBJ1-2; 7 bases agree with TRBD1. From germline, CDR1 is MDHEN and CDR2 SYDVKM. Trimming cost V 2 bases and J 2 bases; bases outside gene matches: 2. There are 14 residues in the CDR3. The CDR3 spells CASSLETGNYGYTF. DNA for the CDR3: TGTGCCAGCAGTTTAGAGACAGGGAACTATGGCTACACCTTC.

The V call is TRBV30, the J call TRBJ1-2, with a tentative D call TRBD1 (6 bases). The V and J ends lost 5 bases and 3 bases respectively, with 13 bases between them. The CDR3 is made up of 13 amino acids. Germline values: CDR1 GTSNPN, CDR2 SVGIG (reference sequence). CDR3 sequence: CAWQAGVHYGYTF. Here the CDR3 DNA reads TGTGCCTGGCAGGCAGGGGTCCACTATGGCTACACCTTC.

The V call is TRBV19, the J call TRBJ2-3; 8 positions match TRBD2. Germline V gives CDR1 LNHDA, CDR2 SQIVND (reference sequence). This CDR3 is 15 amino acids long. The V gene end was trimmed by 10 bases and the J gene end by 5 bases; junction bases not matched to a gene: 14. CDR3 DNA: TGTGCCACAAAGTTTGGGTCAGCGGGAGAAGATACGCAGTATTTT. Translated, it gives CATKFGSAGEDTQYF.

V and J are TRBV30 and TRBJ2-7; possible D gene TRBD2, 5 bases. Trimming removed 0 bases at V and 1 base at J, with 10 bases between. Looked up from germline, CDR1 is GTSNPN and CDR2 is SVGIG (reference sequence). CDR3 length: 14 residues. The chain's CDR3 is CAWSVQGLSYEQYF. The CDR3 DNA follows: TGTGCCTGGAGTGTACAAGGACTTTCCTACGAGCAGTACTTC.

The chain is built from TRBV29-1 and TRBJ1-1; TRBD1 agrees at 9 bases. V was pared by 8 bases and J by 3 bases, with 7 bases of the junction left unmatched. CDR3 length equals 13 residues. CDR1 is SQVTM and CDR2 is ANQGSEA in the germline V gene. The CDR3 is CSHDRGADTEAFF. CDR3 coding DNA: TGCAGCCACGACAGGGGGGCGGACACTGAAGCTTTCTTT.

J is TRBJ2-2 and V is TRBV30, with 11 bases that match TRBD2. CDR1 GTSNPN and CDR2 SVGIG come from the germline V gene (reference sequence). The V and J ends lost 7 bases and 4 bases, in that order; junction bases with no gene match: 8. The CDR3 runs 15 residues. The CDR3 nucleotides are TGTGCCTATATTAGCGGGAGGGAGGCCACCGGGGAGCTGTTTTTT. It translates to CAYISGREATGELFF.

The V and J genes are TRBV11-1 and TRBJ1-1; D unclear. The V end was cut by 6 bases, the J end by 1 base, with 12 bases between. Looked up from germline, CDR1 is SGHAT and CDR2 is FQDESV (reference sequence). This CDR3 has 14 residues. CDR3 bases: TGTGCCAGCAGATGGAGAGGAGGGAACACTGAAGCTTTCTTT. It encodes CASRWRGGNTEAFF. The full variable domain, rest sourced from reference TRBV11-1 and TRBJ1-1, is EAEVAQSPRYKITEKSQAVAFWCDPISGHATLYWYRQILGQGPELLVQFQDESVVDDSQLPKDRFSAERLKGVDSTLKIQPAELGDSAMYLCASRWRGGNTEAFFGQGTRLTVV.

The sample holds one count of this clone. The chain couples TRBV11-2 to TRBJ2-5; TRBD1 might be the D (5 bases). This CDR3 spans 17 amino acids. V was pared by 3 bases and J by 2 bases, with 19 bases between. CDR1 is SGHAT and CDR2 is FQNNGV in the germline V gene. The CDR3, as DNA: TGTGCCAGCAGCTTGTTAGGTTTGGGTGGACATCAAGAGACCCAGTACTTC. The encoded protein is CASSLLGLGGHQETQYF.

This clone was recorded a few times. The genes are TRBV28 and TRBJ2-7; no clear D gene. The germline V gene has CDR1 MDHEN and CDR2 SYDVKM. There are 11 residues in the CDR3. Deletions cut 5 bases from V and 2 bases from J, with 4 bases between. The CDR3 loop reads CASSLTYEQYF. In nucleotides, the CDR3 is TGTGCCAGCAGTCTAACCTACGAGCAGTACTTC.

V gene TRBV6-5 combines with J gene TRBJ2-2; TRBD1 aligns across 7 bases. The V gene end was trimmed by 7 bases and the J gene end by 4 bases; junction bases not matched to a gene: 6. CDR3 length: 14 residues. CDR1 and CDR2 (germline): MNHEY, SVGAGI. The CDR3 loop reads CASKGTVITGELFF. CDR3 in DNA: TGTGCCAGCAAGGGGACAGTCATCACCGGGGAGCTGTTTTTT.

This clone was detected once. The chain joins TRBV10-1 to TRBJ2-2, with D maybe TRBD2 (6 bases). The CDR3 has 16 residues. The V end was cut by 5 bases, the J end by 6 bases, with 19 bases between. Germline-derived CDR1 and CDR2 are WNHNN and SYGVQD (reference sequence). CDR3: CASSSTSLIYPGELFF. The CDR3 DNA reads as TGCGCCAGCAGTTCGACTAGTCTAATATACCCCGGGGAGCTGTTTTTT.

The chain employs TRBV3-1 (or the pseudogene TRBV3-2) and TRBJ2-5; perhaps TRBD2 as D (7 bases). Germline values: CDR1 LGHDT, CDR2 YNNKEL (reference sequence). The CDR3 runs 13 residues. V was shortened by 6 bases and J by 2 bases, with 10 bases between the two germline ends. The CDR3 is CASRRGAQETQYF. The CDR3 coding sequence is TGTGCCAGCAGACGGGGGGCGCAAGAGACCCAGTACTTC.

This chain joins TRBV2 and TRBJ2-3, with D tentatively TRBD2 (5 bases). Germline assignment: CDR1 SNHLY and CDR2 FYNNEI. V was pared by 2 bases and J by 4 bases, with 10 bases between. CDR3 length: 14 residues. CDR3 region: CASSERLASDTQYF. CDR3 DNA: TGTGCCAGCAGTGAACGGCTAGCTTCAGATACGCAGTATTTT.